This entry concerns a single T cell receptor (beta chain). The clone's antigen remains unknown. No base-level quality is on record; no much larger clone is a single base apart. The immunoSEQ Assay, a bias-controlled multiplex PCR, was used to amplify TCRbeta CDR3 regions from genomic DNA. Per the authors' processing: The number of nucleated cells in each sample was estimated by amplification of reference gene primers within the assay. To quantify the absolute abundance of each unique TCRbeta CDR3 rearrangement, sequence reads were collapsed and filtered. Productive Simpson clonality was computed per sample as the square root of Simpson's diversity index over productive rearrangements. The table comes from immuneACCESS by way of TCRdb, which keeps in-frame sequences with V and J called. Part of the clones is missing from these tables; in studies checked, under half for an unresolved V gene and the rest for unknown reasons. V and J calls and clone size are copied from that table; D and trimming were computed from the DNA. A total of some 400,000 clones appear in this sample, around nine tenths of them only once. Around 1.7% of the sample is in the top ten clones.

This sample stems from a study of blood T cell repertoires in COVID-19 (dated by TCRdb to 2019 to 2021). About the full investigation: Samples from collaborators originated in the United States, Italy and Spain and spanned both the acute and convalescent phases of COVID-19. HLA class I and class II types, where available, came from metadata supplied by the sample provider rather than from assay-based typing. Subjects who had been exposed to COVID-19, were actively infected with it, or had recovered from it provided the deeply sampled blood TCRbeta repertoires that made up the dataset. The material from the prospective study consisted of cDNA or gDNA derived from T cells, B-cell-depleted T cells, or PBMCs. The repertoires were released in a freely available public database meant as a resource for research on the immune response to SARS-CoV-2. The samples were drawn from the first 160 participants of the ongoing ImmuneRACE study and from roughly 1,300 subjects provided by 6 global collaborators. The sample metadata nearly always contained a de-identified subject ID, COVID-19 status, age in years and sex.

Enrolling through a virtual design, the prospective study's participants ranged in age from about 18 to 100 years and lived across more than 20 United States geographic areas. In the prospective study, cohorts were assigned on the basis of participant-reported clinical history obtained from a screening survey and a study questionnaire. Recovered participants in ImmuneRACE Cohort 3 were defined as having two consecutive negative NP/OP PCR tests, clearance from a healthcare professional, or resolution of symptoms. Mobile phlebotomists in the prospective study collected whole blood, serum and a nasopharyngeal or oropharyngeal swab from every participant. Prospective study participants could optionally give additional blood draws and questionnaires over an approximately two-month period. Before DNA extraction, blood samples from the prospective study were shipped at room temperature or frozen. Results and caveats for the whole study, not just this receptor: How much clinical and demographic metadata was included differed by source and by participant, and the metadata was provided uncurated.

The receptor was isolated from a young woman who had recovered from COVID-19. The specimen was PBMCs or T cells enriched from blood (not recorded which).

CDR3 protein: CASSISDRGPYNEQFF. The DNA sequence follows: TGTGCCAGTAGTATATCCGACAGGGGTCCCTACAATGAGCAGTTCTTC. Recombination joined TRBV19 with TRBJ2-1; 8 junctional bases match TRBD1. From the germline V gene (reference sequence), CDR1 is LNHDA and CDR2 is SQIVND. The CDR3 covers 16 residues, taking in both the cysteine and the phenylalanine. Just the 48-base CDR3 DNA is kept, in frame starting at base 1. V is cut back by 2 bases and J by 2 bases, with 5 bases in the junction unmatched.